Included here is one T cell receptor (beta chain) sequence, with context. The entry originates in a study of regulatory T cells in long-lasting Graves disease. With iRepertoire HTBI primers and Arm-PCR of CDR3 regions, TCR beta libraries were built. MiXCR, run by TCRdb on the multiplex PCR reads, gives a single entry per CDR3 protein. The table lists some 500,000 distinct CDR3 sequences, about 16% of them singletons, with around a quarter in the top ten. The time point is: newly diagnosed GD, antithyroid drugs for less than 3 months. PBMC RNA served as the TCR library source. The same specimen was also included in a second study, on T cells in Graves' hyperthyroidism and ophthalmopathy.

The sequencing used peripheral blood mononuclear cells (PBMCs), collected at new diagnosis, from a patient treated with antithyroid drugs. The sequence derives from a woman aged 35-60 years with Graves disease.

The chain's CDR3 is CASSAYDRGVGYTF. The CDR3 DNA reads as TGTGCCAGTAGTGCCTATGACAGGGGAGTTGGCTACACCTTC. The chain joins TRBV19 to TRBJ1-2; 8 nucleotides match TRBD1. The germline gives CDR1 LNHDA, CDR2 SQIVND (reference sequence). The V gene end was trimmed by 5 bases and the J gene end by 7 bases; junction bases not matched to a gene: 9. CDR3 length equals 14 residues.